This T cell receptor (beta chain) was recorded in a study of breast tumors, draining lymph nodes, adjacent tissues. Study observations and caveats: Tumors had less TCR diversity than lymph nodes, more than nontumor tissue.

MiXCR was run by TCRdb on the multiplex PCR reads, yielding one entry per CDR3 protein. In the table there are more than 50,000 distinct CDR3 sequences, less than 45% of which are singletons. To note about this clonotype: Antigen specificity is unknown.

The material sequenced was breast tumor tissue. This sequence originates from a female donor with breast cancer. Some clones in this sample may be carry-over from other donors' samples.

The CDR3 loop is CASSEGSGGRRRYTEAFF. In nucleotides, the CDR3 is TGTGCCAGCAGCGAAGGATCAGGGGGGAGGAGGAGGTACACTGAAGCTTTCTTT. The chain employs TRBV13 and TRBJ1-1; 7 nucleotides line up with TRBD1. The CDR3 contains 18 residues. Germline V CDR1 and CDR2: PRHDT, FYEKMQ (reference sequence). Trimming took 5 bases from V and 3 from J; bases not matched to a gene: 18.